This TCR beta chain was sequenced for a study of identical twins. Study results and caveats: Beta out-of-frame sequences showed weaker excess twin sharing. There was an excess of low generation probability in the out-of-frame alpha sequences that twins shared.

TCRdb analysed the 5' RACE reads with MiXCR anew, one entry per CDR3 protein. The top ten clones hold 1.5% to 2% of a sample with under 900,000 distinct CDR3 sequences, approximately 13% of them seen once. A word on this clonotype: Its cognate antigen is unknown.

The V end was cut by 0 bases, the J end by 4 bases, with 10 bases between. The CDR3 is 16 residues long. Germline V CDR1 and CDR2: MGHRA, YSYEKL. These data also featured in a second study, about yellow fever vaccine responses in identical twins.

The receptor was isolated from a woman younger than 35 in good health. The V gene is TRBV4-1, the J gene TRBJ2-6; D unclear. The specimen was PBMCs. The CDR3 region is CASSQEGLAGANVLTF. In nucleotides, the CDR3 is TGCGCCAGCAGCCAAGAAGGGTTGGCCGGGGCCAACGTCCTGACTTTC.